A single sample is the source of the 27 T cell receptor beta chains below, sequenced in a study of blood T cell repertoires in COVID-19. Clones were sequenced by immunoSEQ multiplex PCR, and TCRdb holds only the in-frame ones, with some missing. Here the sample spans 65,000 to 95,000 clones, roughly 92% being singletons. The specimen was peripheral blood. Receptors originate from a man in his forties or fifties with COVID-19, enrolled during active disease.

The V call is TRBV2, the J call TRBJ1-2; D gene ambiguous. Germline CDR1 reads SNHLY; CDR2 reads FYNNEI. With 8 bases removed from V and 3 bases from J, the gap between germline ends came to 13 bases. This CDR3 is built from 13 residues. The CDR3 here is CASRGPPDYGYTF. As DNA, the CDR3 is TGTGCCAGCCGAGGGCCGCCGGACTATGGCTACACCTTC.

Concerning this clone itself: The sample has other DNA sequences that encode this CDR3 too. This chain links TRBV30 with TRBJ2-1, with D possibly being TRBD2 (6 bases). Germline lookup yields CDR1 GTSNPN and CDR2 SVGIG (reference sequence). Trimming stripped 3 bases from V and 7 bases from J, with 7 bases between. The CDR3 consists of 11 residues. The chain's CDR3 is CAWSGGNEQFF. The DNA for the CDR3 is TGTGCCTGGAGCGGAGGGAATGAGCAGTTCTTC.

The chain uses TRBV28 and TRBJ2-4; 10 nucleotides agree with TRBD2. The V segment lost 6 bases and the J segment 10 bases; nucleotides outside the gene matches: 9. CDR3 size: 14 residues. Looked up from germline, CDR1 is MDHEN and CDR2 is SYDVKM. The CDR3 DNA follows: TGTGCCAGCAGACTAGCGGGGCCTAAAGGGATTCAGTACTTC. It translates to CASRLAGPKGIQYF. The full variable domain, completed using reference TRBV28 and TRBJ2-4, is DVKVTQSSRYLVKRTGEKVFLECVQDMDHENMFWYRQDPGLGLRLIYFSYDVKMKEKGDIPEGYSVSREKKERFSLILESASTNQTSMYLCASRLAGPKGIQYFGAGTRLSVL.

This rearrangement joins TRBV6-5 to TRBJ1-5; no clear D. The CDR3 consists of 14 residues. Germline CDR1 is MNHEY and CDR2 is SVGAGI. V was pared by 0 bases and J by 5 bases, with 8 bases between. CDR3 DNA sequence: TGTGCCAGCAGTTACTCGAGCGGGTATCAGCCCCAGCATTTT. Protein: CASSYSSGYQPQHF.

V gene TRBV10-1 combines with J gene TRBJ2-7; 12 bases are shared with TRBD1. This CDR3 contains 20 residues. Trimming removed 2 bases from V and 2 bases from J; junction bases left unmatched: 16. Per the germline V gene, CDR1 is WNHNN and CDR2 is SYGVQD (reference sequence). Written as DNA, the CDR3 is TGCGCCAGCAGTGAGGGGGGGACAGGGGGCATTCATTCACTGACCTACGAGCAGTACTTC. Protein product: CASSEGGTGGIHSLTYEQYF.

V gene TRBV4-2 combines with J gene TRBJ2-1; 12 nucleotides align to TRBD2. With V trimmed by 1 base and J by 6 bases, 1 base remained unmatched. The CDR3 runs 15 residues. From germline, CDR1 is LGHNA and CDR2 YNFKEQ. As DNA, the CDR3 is TGTGCCAGCAGCCAAGGGACTAGCGGGATCAATGAGCAGTTCTTC. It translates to CASSQGTSGINEQFF.

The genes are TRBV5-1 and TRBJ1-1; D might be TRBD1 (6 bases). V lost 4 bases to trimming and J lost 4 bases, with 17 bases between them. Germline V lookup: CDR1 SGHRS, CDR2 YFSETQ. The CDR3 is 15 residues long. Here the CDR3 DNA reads TGCGCCAGCAGCCCCTTCGACAGGTTTGGCACTGAAGCTTTCTTT. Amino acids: CASSPFDRFGTEAFF.

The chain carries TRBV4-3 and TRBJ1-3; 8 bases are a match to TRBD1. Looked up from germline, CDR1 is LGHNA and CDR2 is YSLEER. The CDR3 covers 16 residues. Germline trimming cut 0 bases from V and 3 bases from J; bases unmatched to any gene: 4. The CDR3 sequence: CASSQEQGAVGNTIYF. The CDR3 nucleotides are TGCGCCAGCAGCCAAGAGCAGGGGGCGGTTGGAAACACCATATATTTT.

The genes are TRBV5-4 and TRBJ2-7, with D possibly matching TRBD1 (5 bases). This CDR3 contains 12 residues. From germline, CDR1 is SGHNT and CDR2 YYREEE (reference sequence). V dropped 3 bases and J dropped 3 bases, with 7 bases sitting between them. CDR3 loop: CASSSQGYEQYF. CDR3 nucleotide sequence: TGTGCCAGCAGCTCCCAGGGCTACGAGCAGTACTTC.

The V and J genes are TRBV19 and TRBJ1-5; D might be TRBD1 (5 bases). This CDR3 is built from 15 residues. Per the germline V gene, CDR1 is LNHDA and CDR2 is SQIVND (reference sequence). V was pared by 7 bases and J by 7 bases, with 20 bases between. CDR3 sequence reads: CASTLRGGVGQPQHF. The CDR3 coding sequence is TGTGCCAGTACCCTCAGAGGAGGGGTCGGACAGCCCCAGCATTTT.

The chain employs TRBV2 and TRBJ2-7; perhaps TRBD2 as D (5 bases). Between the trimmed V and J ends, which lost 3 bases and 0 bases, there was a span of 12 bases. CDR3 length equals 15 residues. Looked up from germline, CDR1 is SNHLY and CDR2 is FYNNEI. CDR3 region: CASSDGSAYSYEQYF. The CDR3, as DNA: TGTGCCAGCAGTGACGGTAGCGCTTACTCCTACGAGCAGTACTTC.

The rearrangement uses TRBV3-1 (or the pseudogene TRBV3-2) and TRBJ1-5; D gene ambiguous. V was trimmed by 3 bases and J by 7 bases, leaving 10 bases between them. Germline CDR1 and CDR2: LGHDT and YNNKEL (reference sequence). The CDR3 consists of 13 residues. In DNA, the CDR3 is TGTGCCAGCAGCCAGGAGGGTCGGCAGCCCCAGCATTTT. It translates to CASSQEGRQPQHF.

The CDR3 DNA reads as TGCAGCGTTGAGGCGGGAGATTCCTACGAGCAGTACTTC. Its protein product is CSVEAGDSYEQYF. The J gene is TRBJ2-7, the V gene TRBV29-1; 7 nucleotides align to TRBD2. V gave up 3 bases and J gave up 1 base; unmatched junction bases: 3. The germline V gene encodes CDR1 SQVTM and CDR2 ANQGSEA. The CDR3 covers 13 residues.

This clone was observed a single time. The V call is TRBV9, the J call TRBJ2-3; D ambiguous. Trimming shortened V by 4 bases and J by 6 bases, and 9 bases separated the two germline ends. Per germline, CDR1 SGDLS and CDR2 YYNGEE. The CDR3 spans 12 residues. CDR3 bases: TGTGCCAGCAGCCCCCAGATGGATACGCAGTATTTT. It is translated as CASSPQMDTQYF.

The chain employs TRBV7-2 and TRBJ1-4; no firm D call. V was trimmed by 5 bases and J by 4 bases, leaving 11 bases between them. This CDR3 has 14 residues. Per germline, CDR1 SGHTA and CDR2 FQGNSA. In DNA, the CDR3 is TGTGCCAGCAGCACCCGGGTCTTTAATGAAAAACTGTTTTTT. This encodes CASSTRVFNEKLFF.

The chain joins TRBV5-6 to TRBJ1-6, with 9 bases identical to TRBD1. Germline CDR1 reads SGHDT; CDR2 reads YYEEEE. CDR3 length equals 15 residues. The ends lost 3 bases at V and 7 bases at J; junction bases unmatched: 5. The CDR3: CASSSGDRENSPLHF. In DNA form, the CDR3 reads TGTGCCAGCAGCTCGGGGGACAGGGAAAATTCACCCCTCCACTTT.

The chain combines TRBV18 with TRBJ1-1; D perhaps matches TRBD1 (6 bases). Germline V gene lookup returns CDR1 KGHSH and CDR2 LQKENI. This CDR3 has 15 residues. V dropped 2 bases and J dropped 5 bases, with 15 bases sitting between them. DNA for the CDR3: TGTGCCAGCTCACCAAATAACCAGGGGTGGACTGAAGCTTTCTTT. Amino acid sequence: CASSPNNQGWTEAFF.

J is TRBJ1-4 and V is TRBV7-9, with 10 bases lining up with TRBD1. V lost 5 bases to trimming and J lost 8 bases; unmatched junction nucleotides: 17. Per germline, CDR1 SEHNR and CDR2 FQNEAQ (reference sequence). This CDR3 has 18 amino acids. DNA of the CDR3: TGTGCCAGCAGCGCCGGGACAGGGGTGTACCCAGGGTTCGAAAAACTGTTTTTT. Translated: CASSAGTGVYPGFEKLFF.

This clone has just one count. The CDR3 DNA follows: TGCAGCGTTGAAGAACAGGGGGAGGGTGAGCAGTTCTTC. Protein product: CSVEEQGEGEQFF. The chain carries TRBV29-1 and TRBJ2-1; D may be TRBD1 (8 bases). V was clipped by 0 bases and J by 9 bases, with 12 bases between them. The CDR3 is 13 residues long. Looked up from germline, CDR1 is SQVTM and CDR2 is ANQGSEA.

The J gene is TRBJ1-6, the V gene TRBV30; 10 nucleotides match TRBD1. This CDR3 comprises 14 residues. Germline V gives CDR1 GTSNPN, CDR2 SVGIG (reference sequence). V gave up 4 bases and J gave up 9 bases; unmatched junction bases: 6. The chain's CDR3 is CAWNFGTGVSPLHF. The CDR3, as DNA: TGTGCCTGGAATTTCGGGACAGGGGTTTCACCCCTCCACTTT.

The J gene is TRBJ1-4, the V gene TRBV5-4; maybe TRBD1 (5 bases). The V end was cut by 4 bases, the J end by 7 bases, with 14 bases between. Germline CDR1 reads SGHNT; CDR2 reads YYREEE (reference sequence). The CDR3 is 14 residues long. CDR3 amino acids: CASSPGSGPEKLFF. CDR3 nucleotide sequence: TGTGCCAGCAGCCCCGGGTCAGGGCCTGAAAAACTGTTTTTT.

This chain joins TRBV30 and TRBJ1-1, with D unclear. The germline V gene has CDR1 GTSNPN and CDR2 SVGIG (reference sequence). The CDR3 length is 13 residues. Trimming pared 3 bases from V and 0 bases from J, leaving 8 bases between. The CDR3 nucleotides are TGTGCCTGGAGGAACAGCATGAACACTGAAGCTTTCTTT. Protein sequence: CAWRNSMNTEAFF.

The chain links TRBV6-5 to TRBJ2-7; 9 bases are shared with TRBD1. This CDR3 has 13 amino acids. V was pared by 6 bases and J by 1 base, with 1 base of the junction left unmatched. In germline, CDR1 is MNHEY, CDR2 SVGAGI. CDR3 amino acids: CASRGTGSYEQYV. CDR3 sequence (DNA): TGTGCCAGCAGAGGGACAGGGTCCTACGAGCAGTACGTC.

The CDR3 here is CATSDTSGGPWAQYF. The CDR3, as DNA: TGTGCCACCAGTGATACTAGCGGGGGACCGTGGGCCCAGTACTTC. This chain links TRBV24-1 with TRBJ2-5; 11 bases align to TRBD2. CDR1 and CDR2 from the germline V gene are KGHDR and SFDVKD. The CDR3 totals 15 residues. V shed 3 bases and J 9 bases; nucleotides not matched to a gene: 8.

The CDR3 DNA sequence: TGTGCCAGCAGCTTATCGAGGGCAGGGGGAATTGGCGAGTATGGCTACACCTTC. This gives the protein CASSLSRAGGIGEYGYTF. The chain carries TRBV7-2 and TRBJ1-2; the match to TRBD1 covers 7 bases. V shed 2 bases, J shed 5 bases, and the junction held 17 bases outside the gene matches. Germline V gives CDR1 SGHTA, CDR2 FQGNSA. The CDR3 length is 18 residues. The variable domain in full, completed from reference TRBV7-2 and TRBJ1-2, reads GAGVSQSPSNKVTEKGKDVELRCDPISGHTALYWYRQSLGQGLEFLIYFQGNSAPDKSGLPSDRFSAERTGGSVSTLTIQRTQQEDSAVYLCASSLSRAGGIGEYGYTFGSGTRLTVV.

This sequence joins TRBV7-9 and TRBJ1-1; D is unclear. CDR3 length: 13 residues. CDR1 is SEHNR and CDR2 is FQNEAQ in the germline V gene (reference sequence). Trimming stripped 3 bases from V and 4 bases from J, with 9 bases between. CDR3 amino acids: CASSFPRSTEAFF. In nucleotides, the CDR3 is TGTGCCAGCAGCTTCCCGAGAAGCACTGAAGCTTTCTTT.

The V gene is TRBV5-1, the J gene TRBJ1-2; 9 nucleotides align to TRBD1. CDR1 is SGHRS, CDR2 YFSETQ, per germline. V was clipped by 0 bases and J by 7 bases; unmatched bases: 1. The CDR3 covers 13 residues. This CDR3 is CASSLVQGAGYTF. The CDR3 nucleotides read TGCGCCAGCAGCTTGGTACAGGGGGCTGGCTACACCTTC.